A single sample is the source of the 6 T cell receptor beta chains below, sequenced in a study of regulatory T cells in long-lasting Graves disease. Researchers made TCR beta libraries by using iRepertoire HTBI primers and running Arm-PCR on CDR3 regions. MiXCR, run by TCRdb on the multiplex PCR reads, gives a single entry per CDR3 protein. The profile shows roughly 400,000 distinct CDR3 sequences, 15% to 20% of them singletons. Time point: newly diagnosed GD, antithyroid drugs for less than 3 months. Isolated PBMC RNA provided the starting material for the TCR library. Another study also made use of these data, one on T cells in Graves' hyperthyroidism and ophthalmopathy.

The material sequenced was peripheral blood mononuclear cells (PBMCs), taken at new diagnosis, from a patient treated with antithyroid drugs. Receptors were obtained from a woman aged 18 to 35 with Graves disease.

A remark on this clonotype: The junction shows a germline mismatch at one end, possibly a read error. The chain joins TRBV30 to TRBJ2-1; weak D call: TRBD2 (6 bases). This CDR3 region has 12 residues. Germline CDR1 GTSNPN, CDR2 SVGIG (reference sequence). The CDR3 sequence: CAWSRAGNAQFF. In DNA, the CDR3 is TGTGCCTGGAGCAGGGCGGGAAATGCGCAGTTCTTC.

This clonotype was detected many times. The chain is built from TRBV29-1 and TRBJ1-1; 9 bases map to TRBD1. Germline V gives CDR1 SQVTM, CDR2 ANQGSEA. The trim removed 7 bases at V and 8 bases at J, leaving 8 bases unmatched. This CDR3 comprises 12 residues. Here the CDR3 reads CSAGTGTSEAFF. The CDR3 nucleotides are TGCAGCGCCGGGACAGGGACGTCCGAAGCTTTCTTT.

This clonotype was detected many times. The rearrangement joins TRBV30 to TRBJ2-1, with 7 bases fitting TRBD1. Trimming took 3 bases from V and 8 from J; bases not matched to a gene: 13. The germline gives CDR1 GTSNPN, CDR2 SVGIG (reference sequence). CDR3 length: 15 residues. The DNA for the CDR3 is TGTGCCTGGAGGTCCCCGGGACAGATTAAGGATGAGCAGTTCTTC. This sequence encodes CAWRSPGQIKDEQFF.

In this sample, this clonotype turned up a few times. The chain combines TRBV7-9 with TRBJ2-1; the D is unclear. The CDR3 sequence is 15 residues long. CDR1 and CDR2 (germline): SEHNR, FQNEAQ (reference sequence). Trimming cost V 5 bases and J 1 base, with 12 bases left between them. CDR3: CASSLHSLSYNEQFF. In nucleotides, the CDR3 is TGTGCCAGCAGCCTACATAGTTTATCCTACAATGAGCAGTTCTTC.

This clonotype was detected ten times or more. The CDR3, as DNA: TGTGCCAGCAGTTTTCTCAATGAGCAGTTCTTC. Translating gives CASSFLNEQFF. The V gene is TRBV12-3 or TRBV12-4, the J gene TRBJ2-1; D ambiguous. Trimming removed 3 bases at V and 6 bases at J, with 3 bases between. The CDR3 is made up of 11 amino acids.

This clonotype was counted a few times. J is TRBJ2-1 and V is TRBV24-1; D is possibly TRBD2 (5 bases). V dropped 1 base and J dropped 4 bases, with 13 bases sitting between them. This CDR3 region has 16 residues. Looked up from germline, CDR1 is KGHDR and CDR2 is SFDVKD. The chain's CDR3 is CATSDFVGERYNEQFF. The CDR3 bases are TGTGCCACCAGTGATTTTGTGGGAGAAAGGTACAATGAGCAGTTCTTC.